This TCR beta chain was obtained from a study of T cell responses to AZD1222 COVID-19 vaccine. Remarks on this clone: The antigen is undetermined.

Findings of the study overall: Donors, mostly white British, included more females; clonal diversity was possibly underestimated. There were repertoire samples only from the period after the peak T cell response. Only a handful of AZD1222 recipients were seropositive at baseline.

Produced via immunoSEQ multiplex PCR; TCRdb's table is partial and in-frame only. Among approximately 100,000 clones listed, 70% to 90% were seen once. Second doses at about 4 or about 12 weeks were pooled. The sequencing here drew on peripheral blood, taken 28 days after the second AZD1222 dose. The TCR was taken from an adult who received the AZD1222 COVID-19 vaccine.

The CDR3: CASSQTQGTGTIYF. CDR3 DNA: TGCGCCAGCAGCCAAACACAGGGCACCGGCACCATATATTTT. This chain uses TRBV4-3 with TRBJ1-3; TRBD1 is a possible D gene (6 bases). Trimming took 2 bases from V and 9 from J, leaving 14 bases between them. The germline CDR1 and CDR2 sequences are LGHNA and YSLEER. The CDR3 contains 14 residues.